These 25 T cell receptor beta chains came from one sample sequenced in a study of blood T cell repertoires in COVID-19. Sequenced by immunoSEQ multiplex PCR; TCRdb stores in-frame clones only, minus some. The sample yields about 98,000 clones, approximately 78% seen once. What was sequenced was peripheral blood. The receptor set was obtained from a man between 60 and 70 years old with active or convalescent COVID-19.

V gene TRBV3-1 (or the pseudogene TRBV3-2) combines with J gene TRBJ2-7, with D possibly TRBD2 on 5 matching bases. Trimming took off 4 bases at V and 6 bases at J, with 19 bases between the two ends. The germline gives CDR1 LGHDT, CDR2 YNNKEL (reference sequence). This CDR3 has 15 amino acids. CDR3: CASSPLGTGTGEQYF. In DNA form, the CDR3 reads TGTGCCAGCAGCCCGCTCGGCACGGGAACTGGCGAGCAGTACTTC.

This chain uses TRBV28 with TRBJ1-2; D might be TRBD1 (5 bases). The V end lost 2 bases, the J end lost 3 bases, and 13 bases lay between the germline ends. The CDR3 covers 15 residues. CDR1 and CDR2 from the germline V gene are MDHEN and SYDVKM. CDR3 amino acids: CASSLPPGGDYGYTF. CDR3 coding DNA: TGTGCCAGCAGTTTACCCCCGGGAGGGGACTATGGCTACACCTTC.

This chain connects TRBV6-6 to TRBJ2-2, with 7 bases fitting TRBD1. With V trimmed by 5 bases and J by 0 bases, 6 bases remained unmatched. This CDR3 is built from 16 residues. Germline V CDR1 and CDR2: MNHNY, SVGAGI (reference sequence). Here the CDR3 reads CASSLQGSPNTGELFF. The CDR3 coding sequence is TGTGCCAGCAGTCTACAGGGGTCCCCGAACACCGGGGAGCTGTTTTTT.

The chain couples TRBV5-1 to TRBJ1-2; D may be TRBD1 (5 bases). V lost 4 bases and J 6 bases, leaving 16 bases between the germline ends. The CDR3 contains 14 residues. Per germline, CDR1 SGHRS and CDR2 YFSETQ. CDR3 nucleotides: TGCGCCAGCAGCAGGGATGGCACAGGCGATGGCTACACCTTC. Amino acid sequence: CASSRDGTGDGYTF.

The gene calls are TRBV11-2 and TRBJ2-1, with D possibly matching TRBD1 (5 bases). V was shortened by 4 bases and J by 0 bases, with 13 bases between the two germline ends. The CDR3 covers 16 residues. The germline CDR1 and CDR2 sequences are SGHAT and FQNNGV. CDR3 sequence: CASSSRADSSYNEQFF. CDR3 coding DNA: TGTGCCAGCAGCTCCCGAGCCGACAGCTCCTACAATGAGCAGTTCTTC.

This sequence joins TRBV3-1 (or the pseudogene TRBV3-2) and TRBJ1-1; possible D gene TRBD1, 5 bases. Trimming removed 2 bases from V and 4 bases from J, with 5 bases in between. Germline V gene sequence: CDR1 LGHDT, CDR2 YNNKEL (reference sequence). CDR3 size: 12 residues. This CDR3 is CASSQTGTEAFF. The CDR3 DNA sequence: TGTGCCAGCAGCCAAACAGGCACTGAAGCTTTCTTT.

This sequence joins TRBV19 and TRBJ2-5; 10 bases line up with TRBD2. Germline loops: CDR1 LNHDA, CDR2 SQIVND (reference sequence). Trimming took 2 bases from V and 2 from J; bases not matched to a gene: 8. This CDR3 is built from 17 residues. This chain's CDR3 is CASSIPSSGSRQETQYF. The CDR3 nucleotides read TGTGCCAGTAGTATACCCTCTAGCGGGAGTCGGCAAGAGACCCAGTACTTC.

This clone has a single count. V and J are TRBV10-3 and TRBJ2-1; 11 bases match TRBD2. J lost 9 bases, V lost 10 bases, and 5 bases had no gene match. Germline V lookup: CDR1 ENHRY, CDR2 SYGVKD. The CDR3 loop spans 12 amino acids. The DNA for the CDR3 is TGTGCCACCGGGACTAGCGGTGGTGAGCAGTTCTTC. This encodes CATGTSGGEQFF.

The chain joins TRBV7-8 to TRBJ2-2; D is possibly TRBD2 (5 bases). V lost 5 bases and J 2 bases, leaving 21 bases between the germline ends. This CDR3 spans 18 amino acids. Germline V gene lookup returns CDR1 SGHVS and CDR2 FQNEAQ. The CDR3 nucleotides are TGTGCCAGCAGCCCCTCACCAGGAGGCCGGGTTAACACCGGGGAGCTGTTTTTT. It is translated as CASSPSPGGRVNTGELFF.

The chain links TRBV19 to TRBJ2-1; D gene uncertain. This CDR3 comprises 13 residues. Trimming left V 5 bases short and J 4 bases short, with 9 bases between. Germline V gives CDR1 LNHDA, CDR2 SQIVND (reference sequence). CDR3 protein: CASSQTHYNEQFF. The CDR3 coding sequence is TGTGCCAGTAGTCAGACACATTACAATGAGCAGTTCTTC.

The CDR3 loop reads CASSSPGVNTEAFF. CDR3 bases: TGTGCCAGCAGTTCCCCAGGGGTGAACACTGAAGCTTTCTTT. The chain recombines TRBV6-5 with TRBJ1-1; TRBD1 might be the D (6 bases). CDR1 is MNHEY, CDR2 SVGAGI, per germline. Trimming left V 4 bases short and J 0 bases short, with 9 bases between. CDR3 length equals 14 residues.

The chain carries TRBV15 and TRBJ2-1, with D uncertain. Trimming pared 0 bases from V and 5 bases from J, leaving 8 bases between. CDR3 length: 14 amino acids. CDR1 is LNHNV and CDR2 is YYDKDF in the germline V gene (reference sequence). CDR3 nucleotide sequence: TGTGCCACCAGCAGAGAACAGTTACACAATGAGCAGTTCTTC. Its translation: CATSREQLHNEQFF.

The V and J genes are TRBV14 and TRBJ2-1; TRBD2 agrees at 12 bases. The CDR3 has 18 residues. Germline V gives CDR1 SGHDN, CDR2 FVKESK. With 0 bases clipped from V and 5 bases from J, the junction kept 8 bases outside the gene matches. The CDR3, as DNA: TGTGCCAGCAGCCAAGATATTGACCTAGCGGGAGGGGACAATGAGCAGTTCTTC. Encoded protein: CASSQDIDLAGGDNEQFF. Together with reference TRBV14 and TRBJ2-1, the CDR3 gives the full variable domain: EAGVTQFPSHSVIEKGQTVTLRCDPISGHDNLYWYRRVMGKEIKFLLHFVKESKQDESGMPNNRFLAERTGGTYSTLKVQPAELEDSGVYFCASSQDIDLAGGDNEQFFGPGTRLTVL.

The chain has TRBV18 and TRBJ1-6; 8 bases map to TRBD1. Germline loops: CDR1 KGHSH, CDR2 LQKENI. V gave up 5 bases and J gave up 7 bases; unmatched junction bases: 4. This CDR3 has 14 residues. The CDR3 region is CASSGDRKNSPLHF. In DNA, the CDR3 is TGTGCCAGCTCAGGGGACAGGAAGAATTCACCCCTCCACTTT.

J is TRBJ1-2 and V is TRBV12-3 or TRBV12-4, with TRBD1 as a possible D gene (5 bases). The CDR3 loop spans 13 amino acids. Trimming removed 3 bases from V and 8 bases from J, with 13 bases in between. CDR3 DNA: TGTGCCAGCAGTTTGGGAGGGAGGGGAGGCTACACCTTC. It specifies CASSLGGRGGYTF.

The chain links TRBV7-2 to TRBJ1-5; 7 nucleotides agree with TRBD1. V shed 0 bases and J 6 bases; nucleotides not matched to a gene: 8. The CDR3 loop spans 16 amino acids. The V gene's germline CDR1 is SGHTA and CDR2 FQGNSA. CDR3 nucleotides: TGTGCCAGCAGCTTAGCCGGACAGGTACAGGGTCAGCCCCAGCATTTT. Amino acid sequence: CASSLAGQVQGQPQHF.

This clone was picked up a small number of times. The chain couples TRBV7-8 to TRBJ1-5; 7 nucleotides agree with TRBD1. This CDR3 is built from 14 residues. V lost 5 bases and J lost 6; bases outside the gene matches: 7. Germline V CDR1 and CDR2: SGHVS, FQNEAQ. The CDR3 here is CASSPGGISQPQHF. The CDR3 region has the DNA TGTGCCAGCAGCCCAGGGGGGATCAGTCAGCCCCAGCATTTT.

This rearrangement joins TRBV7-2 to TRBJ2-1; 16 nucleotides line up with TRBD2. This CDR3 comprises 18 residues. Germline lookup yields CDR1 SGHTA and CDR2 FQGNSA. The V segment lost 5 bases and the J segment 9 bases; nucleotides outside the gene matches: 13. As DNA, the CDR3 is TGTGCCAGCAGCCCCGGGACTAGCGGGAGGGCCTCTCTGGGTGAGCAGTTCTTC. Translation gives CASSPGTSGRASLGEQFF. Complete variable domain (other parts from reference TRBV7-2 and TRBJ2-1): GAGVSQSPSNKVTEKGKDVELRCDPISGHTALYWYRQSLGQGLEFLIYFQGNSAPDKSGLPSDRFSAERTGGSVSTLTIQRTQQEDSAVYLCASSPGTSGRASLGEQFFGPGTRLTVL.

This chain links TRBV5-6 with TRBJ1-1, with 11 bases fitting TRBD1. The germline V gene encodes CDR1 SGHDT and CDR2 YYEEEE. The CDR3 is 17 residues long. V lost 3 bases, J lost 0 bases, and 7 bases stayed unmatched. The CDR3 loop reads CASSSGTGGLLNTEAFF. CDR3 DNA: TGTGCCAGCAGCTCCGGGACAGGGGGTTTATTGAACACTGAAGCTTTCTTT.

This chain connects TRBV6-6 to TRBJ2-2; 11 bases are shared with TRBD1. This CDR3 has 16 amino acids. Trimming at V came to 5 bases and at J to 5 bases, leaving 7 bases not matched to a gene. Germline assignment: CDR1 MNHNY and CDR2 SVGAGI (reference sequence). CDR3 DNA: TGTGCCAGCAGTCCCTCGGACAGGGGGCGAACCGGGGAGCTGTTTTTT. Its protein product is CASSPSDRGRTGELFF.

V usage is TRBV19 and J usage is TRBJ2-3, with 8 bases lining up with TRBD2. Germline assignment: CDR1 LNHDA and CDR2 SQIVND (reference sequence). V shed 5 bases and J 4 bases; nucleotides not matched to a gene: 5. The length of the CDR3 is 14 residues. CDR3 nucleotide sequence: TGTGCCAGTAGTTCCCGGGGGGGGGCAGATACGCAGTATTTT. Amino acid sequence: CASSSRGGADTQYF. Complete variable domain (other parts from reference TRBV19 and TRBJ2-3): DGGITQSPKYLFRKEGQNVTLSCEQNLNHDAMYWYRQDPGQGLRLIYYSQIVNDFQKGDIAEGYSVSREKKESFPLTVTSAQKNPTAFYLCASSSRGGADTQYFGPGTRLTVL.

V and J are TRBV2 and TRBJ2-7; tentatively, D is TRBD2 (5 bases). Germline-derived CDR1 and CDR2 are SNHLY and FYNNEI. The CDR3 length is 14 residues. V was pared by 1 base and J by 3 bases, with 10 bases between. DNA for the CDR3: TGTGCCAGCAGTGAAGGAGGGCAGGACTACGAGCAGTACTTC. It codes for CASSEGGQDYEQYF.

The CDR3 is CASSPSGLNTGELFF. The CDR3 DNA reads as TGTGCCAGCTCACCATCGGGACTCAACACCGGGGAGCTGTTTTTT. This chain uses TRBV18 with TRBJ2-2, with D perhaps matching TRBD2 (6 bases). Trimming shortened V by 2 bases and J by 2 bases, and 9 bases separated the two germline ends. The CDR3 contains 15 residues. The V gene's germline CDR1 is KGHSH and CDR2 LQKENI. Full variable domain (rest looked up from reference TRBV18 and TRBJ2-2): NAGVMQNPRHLVRRRGQEARLRCSPMKGHSHVYWYRQLPEEGLKFMVYLQKENIIDESGMPKERFSAEFPKEGPSILRIQQVVRGDSAAYFCASSPSGLNTGELFFGEGSRLTVL.

This clone was seen a few times. The V gene is TRBV19, the J gene TRBJ2-2, with 13 bases lining up with TRBD2. Germline trimming cut 6 bases from V and 5 bases from J; bases unmatched to any gene: 12. Germline V gene sequence: CDR1 LNHDA, CDR2 SQIVND (reference sequence). The CDR3 is 18 amino acids. The CDR3 coding sequence is TGTGCCAGTAGGAAGTTAGGACTAGCGGGAGTGGGGACCGGGGAGCTGTTTTTT. Translating it yields CASRKLGLAGVGTGELFF.

This clone was detected a few times. V is TRBV19 and J is TRBJ2-2; D might be TRBD1 (5 bases). V lost 4 bases, J lost 3 bases, and 9 bases lay in between. Looked up from germline, CDR1 is LNHDA and CDR2 is SQIVND (reference sequence). This CDR3 spans 14 amino acids. CDR3 residues: CASSSRADTGELFF. CDR3 DNA: TGTGCCAGTAGTAGCAGGGCAGACACCGGGGAGCTGTTTTTT.